The 7 T cell receptor beta chains presented below share a single source sample, sequenced in a study of T-cell memory formation after mild COVID-19. In TCRdb, the 5' RACE reads were re-called with MiXCR into one record per CDR3 protein. The data contain 250,000 or so distinct CDR3 sequences, about a sixth of them singletons. The sample taken for sequencing was PBMCs or a T cell subset sorted from them (not recorded which). The receptors were gathered from a man aged 18 to 35 who had mild COVID-19 (a few samples of this study predate the infection). Cell type and time point are not known.

There are a few counts of this clonotype. The chain links TRBV25-1 to TRBJ2-2; D unresolved. This CDR3 comprises 12 residues. Germline V gene data show CDR1 as MGHDK and CDR2 as SYGVNS. V was cut by 3 bases and J by 3 bases, with 2 bases left in between. The CDR3 DNA sequence: TGTGCCAGCAGTGATTACACCGGGGAGCTGTTTTTT. It encodes CASSDYTGELFF.

This clonotype occurred a few times. The V and J genes are TRBV7-6 and TRBJ1-5, with a weak D call TRBD1 (5 bases). V was trimmed by 3 bases and J by 3 bases, leaving 6 bases between them. Germline V CDR1 and CDR2: SGHVS, FNYEAQ. The CDR3 spans 13 residues. The CDR3 sequence is CASSFGANQPQHF. CDR3 sequence (DNA): TGTGCCAGCAGCTTTGGGGCCAATCAGCCCCAGCATTTT.

Ten or more counts support this clonotype. The V call is TRBV5-1, the J call TRBJ2-3; 8 nucleotides align to TRBD2. The CDR3 is made up of 14 amino acids. The junction had 4 bases not matched to a gene; V was cut back by 3 bases and J by 4 bases. Germline CDR1 SGHRS, CDR2 YFSETQ. For the CDR3, the DNA is TGCGCCAGCAGCTCCAGCGGGGGTTCAGATACGCAGTATTTT. Protein sequence: CASSSSGGSDTQYF.

The sample holds many counts of this clonotype. As DNA, the CDR3 is TGTGCCAGCAGCTTGGCTTTTAGGGTCGCCAATGAGCAGTTCTTC. Protein: CASSLAFRVANEQFF. V is TRBV5-6 and J is TRBJ2-1; D is ambiguous. Per germline, CDR1 SGHDT and CDR2 YYEEEE. Trimming left V 0 bases short and J 6 bases short, with 13 bases between. The CDR3 length is 15 residues. Drawing the rest from reference TRBV5-6 and TRBJ2-1, the complete variable domain is DAGVTQSPTHLIKTRGQQVTLRCSPKSGHDTVSWYQQALGQGPQFIFQYYEEEERQRGNFPDRFSGHQFPNYSSELNVNALLLGDSALYLCASSLAFRVANEQFFGPGTRLTVL.

Ten or more counts support this clonotype. The rearrangement joins TRBV7-9 to TRBJ1-2; TRBD1 aligns across 7 bases. Germline trimming cut 5 bases from V and 5 bases from J; bases unmatched to any gene: 5. CDR3 length equals 13 residues. Germline V gene lookup returns CDR1 SEHNR and CDR2 FQNEAQ (reference sequence). The CDR3 DNA follows: TGTGCCAGCAGCCCGGGACAGAGATATGGCTACACCTTC. It encodes CASSPGQRYGYTF.

The rearrangement links TRBV6-6 to TRBJ1-1, with D possibly TRBD1 on 5 matching bases. Germline CDR1 reads MNHNY; CDR2 reads SVGAGI (reference sequence). V lost 5 bases, J lost 6 bases, and 19 bases lay in between. CDR3 length: 15 residues. CDR3 sequence (DNA): TGTGCCAGCAGTCCCAGGGCCGCTCGGGACCCTGAAGCTTTCTTT. This translates into CASSPRAARDPEAFF.

The chain uses TRBV10-3 and TRBJ2-1; 9 positions agree with TRBD1. The J segment lost 7 bases and the V segment lost 6 bases, leaving 7 bases of the junction unmatched. This CDR3 has 14 residues. Germline CDR1 reads ENHRY; CDR2 reads SYGVKD. The CDR3 is CAISSGTGTNEQFF. The DNA of the CDR3 is TGTGCCATCAGCTCCGGGACAGGGACGAATGAGCAGTTCTTC.